Following are 23 T cell receptor beta chains from one sample sequenced in a study of response to subunit inactivated influenza vaccine. TCRdb independently ran MiXCR on the RT-PCR reads; one entry per CDR3 protein. Of approximately 160,000 distinct CDR3 sequences in the sample, over 8.5% were seen once. The sample here was CD8+ T cells sorted from PBMCs, taken 23 months after vaccination. These receptors all stem from a man aged 50 to 69 who received an inactivated influenza vaccine.

The rearrangement links TRBV4-3 to TRBJ1-2, with a tentative D call TRBD1 (5 bases). The germline CDR1 and CDR2 sequences are LGHNA and YSLEER. The CDR3 contains 15 residues. Trimming left V 0 bases short and J 14 bases short, with 22 bases between. The CDR3 bases are TGCGCCAGCAGCCAAGATCACAGGACCGATTTGGGATGGACCTTC. Encoded protein: CASSQDHRTDLGWTF.

The chain joins TRBV7-9 to TRBJ2-2; D possibly corresponds to TRBD1 (5 bases). Trimming removed 5 bases at V and 8 bases at J, with 9 bases between. Germline V gene data show CDR1 as SEHNR and CDR2 as FQNEAQ (reference sequence). The CDR3 sequence is 12 residues long. The CDR3 protein is CASSPGPGELFF. As DNA, the CDR3 is TGTGCCAGCAGCCCAGGGCCAGGGGAGCTGTTTTTT.

This clonotype has ten or more counts. The CDR3 DNA reads as TGTGCCAGCAGTTTGGAAGAGATCCCGAACACCGGGGAGCTGTTTTTT. It translates to CASSLEEIPNTGELFF. This chain uses TRBV12-3 or TRBV12-4 with TRBJ2-2; D not certain. CDR3 length equals 16 residues. Trimming took off 3 bases at V and 0 bases at J, with 11 bases between the two ends.

This clonotype came up many times. This rearrangement joins TRBV6-2 or TRBV6-3 to TRBJ1-5; 8 bases match TRBD1. This CDR3 spans 21 amino acids. From germline, CDR1 is MNHEY and CDR2 SVGEGT. V was pared by 0 bases and J by 1 base, with 17 bases of the junction left unmatched. The CDR3 reads CASSYSIIAGGPDMSNQPQHF. CDR3 coding DNA: TGTGCCAGCAGTTACTCGATTATCGCAGGGGGCCCCGACATGAGCAATCAGCCCCAGCATTTT.

The rearrangement uses TRBV25-1 and TRBJ2-3; D is undetermined. V gave up 6 bases and J gave up 0 bases, with 10 bases separating them. Germline CDR1 and CDR2: MGHDK and SYGVNS. There are 14 residues in the CDR3. In nucleotides, the CDR3 is TGTGCCAGCAGGGAAACAGAGAGCACAGATACGCAGTATTTT. It yields the protein CASRETESTDTQYF.

In this sample, this clonotype turned up a few times. The chain uses TRBV29-1 and TRBJ1-1; D remains ambiguous. The V end was cut by 6 bases, the J end by 2 bases, with 13 bases between. The CDR3 sequence is 13 residues long. Germline V gene sequence: CDR1 SQVTM, CDR2 ANQGSEA. The CDR3 bases are TGCAGCGTAGACACAAACCAAAACACTGAAGCTTTCTTT. Amino acid sequence: CSVDTNQNTEAFF.

This chain's CDR3 is CASSQGGGVGYGYTF. For the CDR3, the DNA is TGTGCCAGCAGCCAAGGCGGGGGCGTCGGCTATGGCTACACCTTC. The chain uses TRBV4-2 and TRBJ1-2; D might be TRBD1 (6 bases). Germline CDR1 is LGHNA and CDR2 is YNFKEQ. Trimming pared 1 base from V and 4 bases from J, leaving 13 bases between. The CDR3 has 15 amino acids.

The sample holds a few counts of this clonotype. V usage is TRBV25-1 and J usage is TRBJ2-5, with 8 bases matching TRBD1. V lost 1 base to trimming and J lost 5 bases; unmatched junction nucleotides: 9. Germline V gives CDR1 MGHDK, CDR2 SYGVNS. CDR3 length equals 16 residues. The CDR3 DNA reads TGTGCCAGCAGTGAATCAAAAACAGGGGGTCGTGAGACCCAGTACTTC. This gives the protein CASSESKTGGRETQYF.

The table lists this clonotype with a few counts. This chain uses TRBV24-1 with TRBJ2-3; the D is unclear. There are 15 residues in the CDR3. Trimming removed 2 bases from V and 1 base from J, with 9 bases in between. Looked up from germline, CDR1 is KGHDR and CDR2 is SFDVKD. The CDR3 is CATSDSTGRTDTQYF. CDR3 coding DNA: TGTGCCACCAGTGATTCGACGGGCCGCACAGATACGCAGTATTTT.

This clonotype has more than one count but fewer than ten. This chain joins TRBV29-1 and TRBJ2-7; the D call may be TRBD1 or TRBD2 (5 bases each). CDR3 size: 13 residues. Trimming shortened V by 3 bases and J by 4 bases, and 13 bases separated the two germline ends. Per the germline V gene, CDR1 is SQVTM and CDR2 is ANQGSEA. The CDR3 bases are TGCAGCGTTGAGGCTGGGGGAAGGTACGAGCAGTACTTC. Its translation is CSVEAGGRYEQYF.

This clonotype was seen only a few times. CDR3 DNA sequence: TGTGCCAGCAGCGTAGTTGGGACCCCCTCGGACATTCAGTACTTC. Translation gives CASSVVGTPSDIQYF. The rearrangement links TRBV9 to TRBJ2-4; TRBD1 or TRBD2 may be the D gene (5 bases each). The CDR3 totals 15 residues. V shed 0 bases and J shed 8 bases, with 15 bases lying between them. Germline V CDR1 and CDR2: SGDLS, YYNGEE.

This clonotype was seen repeatedly, ten times or more. This chain connects TRBV5-1 to TRBJ2-2, with 9 bases fitting TRBD2. From germline, CDR1 is SGHRS and CDR2 YFSETQ. The V segment lost 1 base and the J segment 4 bases; nucleotides outside the gene matches: 11. CDR3 length equals 18 residues. For the CDR3, the DNA is TGCGCCAGCAGCTTGTATCCAGCGGGGGGCCTCGGCACCGGGGAGCTGTTTTTT. Translating gives CASSLYPAGGLGTGELFF. The variable domain in full, with the rest retrieved from reference TRBV5-1 and TRBJ2-2, is KAGVTQTPRYLIKTRGQQVTLSCSPISGHRSVSWYQQTPGQGLQFLFEYFSETQRNKGNFPGRFSGRQFSNSRSEMNVSTLELGDSALYLCASSLYPAGGLGTGELFFGEGSRLTVL.

This clonotype was seen only a few times. The chain uses TRBV12-3 or TRBV12-4 and TRBJ1-5, with a tentative D call TRBD1 (5 bases). V was clipped by 1 base and J by 6 bases, with 10 bases between them. The CDR3 is 14 residues long. DNA of the CDR3: TGTGCCAGCAGTTTAGGACAGACTTCTCAGCCCCAGCATTTT. The encoded protein is CASSLGQTSQPQHF.

The chain has TRBV11-2 and TRBJ2-2; 7 nucleotides align to TRBD1. The CDR3 consists of 17 residues. Germline lookup yields CDR1 SGHAT and CDR2 FQNNGV. J was trimmed by 6 bases and V by 2 bases; bases with no gene match: 12. The CDR3 nucleotides read TGTGCCAGCAGCTTACAGGGGGTCCAGACGAGGGCCGGGGAGCTGTTTTTT. It is translated as CASSLQGVQTRAGELFF.

This clonotype was seen only once. At one of its ends the junction is not consistent with the germline gene, which may arise from a read error. The chain couples TRBV6-2 or TRBV6-3 to TRBJ2-1; 11 bases line up with TRBD2. The CDR3 sequence is 14 residues long. Looked up from germline, CDR1 is MNHEY and CDR2 is SVGEGT. The CDR3 DNA reads TGTACCAGCGGAACTAGCGGGAGTGAGGGGGAGCAGTTCTTC. Amino acids: CTSGTSGSEGEQFF.

The chain recombines TRBV7-6 with TRBJ2-7, with 11 bases identical to TRBD2. This CDR3 has 16 amino acids. Trimming removed 3 bases from V and 6 bases from J; junction bases left unmatched: 10. From germline, CDR1 is SGHVS and CDR2 FNYEAQ. CDR3 residues: CASSFSGRAGRFEQYF. Written as DNA, the CDR3 is TGTGCCAGCAGCTTTAGCGGGAGGGCCGGTCGATTCGAGCAGTACTTC.

The chain employs TRBV12-3 or TRBV12-4 and TRBJ2-1, with TRBD2 as a possible D gene (5 bases). The CDR3 contains 16 residues. The V end was cut by 1 base, the J end by 7 bases, with 17 bases between. CDR3: CASSLGLGSPGNEQFF. For the CDR3, the DNA is TGTGCCAGCAGTTTAGGGCTGGGTTCCCCGGGGAATGAGCAGTTCTTC.

This clonotype turned up a few times. The chain joins TRBV4-2 to TRBJ1-4; D not resolved. CDR1 and CDR2 from the germline V gene are LGHNA and YNFKEQ. V dropped 0 bases and J dropped 3 bases, with 11 bases sitting between them. The CDR3 contains 16 residues. The CDR3 DNA is TGTGCCAGCAGCCAAGATCCAAGGTTGGCTAATGAAAAACTGTTTTTT. It yields the protein CASSQDPRLANEKLFF.

This clonotype was seen more than once but under ten times. The V call is TRBV12-3 or TRBV12-4, the J call TRBJ2-5; no definite D call. The CDR3 runs 13 residues. Trimming took 3 bases from V and 0 from J, leaving 5 bases between them. Here the CDR3 DNA reads TGTGCCAGCAGTTTGTCTAACCAAGAGACCCAGTACTTC. It encodes CASSLSNQETQYF.

The genes are TRBV28 and TRBJ2-2; a possible D gene is TRBD1 (5 bases). From germline, CDR1 is MDHEN and CDR2 SYDVKM. This CDR3 spans 12 amino acids. Trimming stripped 7 bases from V and 4 bases from J, with 7 bases between. DNA of the CDR3: TGTGCCAGCACAGGGCGCACCGGGGAGCTGTTTTTT. Translation gives CASTGRTGELFF. The complete variable domain, with remaining parts taken from reference TRBV28 and TRBJ2-2, reads DVKVTQSSRYLVKRTGEKVFLECVQDMDHENMFWYRQDPGLGLRLIYFSYDVKMKEKGDIPEGYSVSREKKERFSLILESASTNQTSMYLCASTGRTGELFFGEGSRLTVL.

The J gene is TRBJ2-7, the V gene TRBV12-3 or TRBV12-4; unclear D gene. Deletions cut 4 bases from V and 3 bases from J, with 10 bases between. This CDR3 spans 13 amino acids. The CDR3 sequence: CASSSGRIYEQYF. The CDR3, as DNA: TGTGCCAGCAGTTCCGGACGGATCTACGAGCAGTACTTC.

This chain joins TRBV7-2 and TRBJ2-2, with 7 nucleotides matching TRBD1. Losses at the gene ends were 5 bases for V and 2 bases for J; bases not matched to a gene: 2. Germline values: CDR1 SGHTA, CDR2 FQGNSA. The CDR3 is 14 residues long. This CDR3 is CASSEGANTGELFF. In nucleotides, the CDR3 is TGTGCCAGCAGCGAGGGGGCCAACACCGGGGAGCTGTTTTTT.

The rearrangement joins TRBV20-1 to TRBJ2-3; no reliable D call. Germline CDR1 reads DFQATT; CDR2 reads SNEGSKA (reference sequence). This CDR3 contains 11 residues. Trimming pared 0 bases from V and 14 bases from J, leaving 12 bases between. The chain's CDR3 is CSARDPDNAYF. CDR3 DNA sequence: TGCAGTGCTAGAGATCCCGACAACGCGTATTTT.